Shown below are 5 T cell receptor beta chains from a single sample sequenced in a study of siplizumab effects on memory and regulatory T cells. Assay: immunoSEQ multiplex PCR; the TCRdb copy retains only in-frame clones and omits some. The sample has tens of thousands of clones; around 97% are singletons. The sample comprised naive CD4+ T cells sorted from blood. The receptors come from a human donor in good health.

The chain combines TRBV7-2 with TRBJ2-4; TRBD1 matches at 10 bases. V was pared by 5 bases and J by 6 bases, with 4 bases of the junction left unmatched. Germline CDR1 SGHTA, CDR2 FQGNSA. CDR3 length: 14 residues. This chain's CDR3 is CASSVGDRGNIQYF. As DNA, the CDR3 is TGTGCCAGCAGCGTCGGGGACAGGGGAAACATTCAGTACTTC.

The chain links TRBV11-3 to TRBJ2-3, with D unclear. The CDR3 covers 12 residues. Germline V lookup: CDR1 SGHNT, CDR2 YENEEA. V was clipped by 0 bases and J by 6 bases, with 4 bases between them. The CDR3 sequence: CASSLDRDTQYF. The CDR3 DNA reads as TGTGCCAGCAGCTTAGATAGGGATACGCAGTATTTT.

The chain couples TRBV11-3 to TRBJ2-5, with 9 bases identical to TRBD1. The V segment lost 3 bases and the J segment 2 bases; nucleotides outside the gene matches: 7. CDR1 SGHNT and CDR2 YENEEA come from the germline V gene. The CDR3 sequence is 16 residues long. The CDR3 reads CASSFSTGTGQETQYF. The CDR3, as DNA: TGTGCCAGCAGCTTCTCCACCGGGACAGGGCAAGAGACCCAGTACTTC. The full variable domain, its missing parts supplied by reference TRBV11-3 and TRBJ2-5, is EAGVVQSPRYKIIEKKQPVAFWCNPISGHNTLYWYLQNLGQGPELLIRYENEEAVDDSQLPKDRFSAERLKGVDSTLKIQPAELGDSAVYLCASSFSTGTGQETQYFGPGTRLLVL.

The CDR3 DNA is TGTGCCAGCAGCTTGTGGGGACTGGAGACCCAGTACTTC. It codes for CASSLWGLETQYF. V usage is TRBV5-6 and J usage is TRBJ2-5; a weak D match, TRBD2 (6 bases). Trimming removed 1 base from V and 5 bases from J, with 9 bases in between. The CDR3 has 13 residues. From germline, CDR1 is SGHDT and CDR2 YYEEEE.

The chain recombines TRBV5-4 with TRBJ2-5, with 9 bases that match TRBD2. Germline V gives CDR1 SGHNT, CDR2 YYREEE (reference sequence). The CDR3 runs 13 residues. The CDR3 DNA sequence: TGTGCGCCGGGGGTAGCGGGGGAAGAGACCCAGTACTTC. Its translation is CAPGVAGEETQYF.